These 11 T cell receptor beta chains originate from one sample sequenced in a study of CD8 T cells in Susac syndrome. Reverse transcription of 0.5 to 1 ug RNA was performed with random hexamers. Each CDR3 protein is one row after TCRdb ran MiXCR on the immunoSEQ multiplex PCR reads. This sample has 350,000 to 550,000 distinct CDR3 sequences, with around 85% found just once. Material for sequencing was CD8+ T cells from PBMCs. These receptors all stem from a human donor with multiple sclerosis.

The V gene is TRBV12-3 or TRBV12-4, the J gene TRBJ1-1, with D possibly being TRBD1 (6 bases). V gave up 6 bases and J gave up 1 base, with 18 bases separating them. The CDR3 is 16 amino acids. The CDR3 region has the DNA TGTGCCAGCAGCGATTCGTGGGACAACGAGAACACTGAAGCTTTCTTT. Encoded protein: CASSDSWDNENTEAFF.

The CDR3 region is CASSQGTSVNEQFF. CDR3 DNA: TGTGCCAGCAGCCAAGGGACTAGCGTAAATGAGCAGTTCTTC. The chain is built from TRBV4-2 and TRBJ2-1, with 9 bases aligning to TRBD2. The CDR3 totals 14 residues. Germline V gene sequence: CDR1 LGHNA, CDR2 YNFKEQ. The V segment lost 1 base and the J segment 7 bases; nucleotides outside the gene matches: 2.

The CDR3 loop reads CASGTGTYEQYF. The CDR3 coding sequence is TGTGCCAGCGGGACAGGGACCTACGAGCAGTACTTC. This chain connects TRBV3-1 to TRBJ2-7, with TRBD1 matching 9 bases. CDR1 and CDR2 (germline): LGHDT, YNNKEL (reference sequence). Trimming at V came to 8 bases and at J to 2 bases, leaving 1 base not matched to a gene. CDR3 length: 12 amino acids.

This rearrangement joins TRBV5-4 to TRBJ2-2, with TRBD2 identical over 7 bases. Per germline, CDR1 SGHNT and CDR2 YYREEE (reference sequence). V trimming: 2 bases; J trimming: 6 bases; junction bases outside the gene matches: 1. CDR3 length: 13 amino acids. DNA of the CDR3: TGTGCCAGCAGCTTTGCGGGGGCCGGGGAGCTGTTTTTT. This sequence encodes CASSFAGAGELFF.

V usage is TRBV6-1 and J usage is TRBJ2-5; D is unresolved. The CDR3 length is 14 residues. Germline values: CDR1 MNHNS, CDR2 SASEGT. V lost 2 bases to trimming and J lost 0 bases, with 7 bases between them. The CDR3 DNA follows: TGTGCCAGCAGTGAACAGACGTACCAAGAGACCCAGTACTTC. It encodes CASSEQTYQETQYF.

This clonotype is a singleton in its sample. CDR3 region: CASTFGQGRDTQYF. The CDR3 DNA follows: TGTGCCAGCACCTTTGGACAGGGCCGGGATACGCAGTATTTT. The V gene is TRBV12-3 or TRBV12-4, the J gene TRBJ2-3, with 8 bases that match TRBD1. J gave up 6 bases and V 7 bases, and 9 bases lay outside the gene matches. This CDR3 spans 14 amino acids.

V usage is TRBV7-9 and J usage is TRBJ1-1; D may be TRBD1 (6 bases). The CDR3 is 14 amino acids. Germline assignment: CDR1 SEHNR and CDR2 FQNEAQ (reference sequence). Between the trimmed V and J ends, which lost 0 bases and 6 bases, there was a span of 11 bases. The CDR3 protein is CASSLAQGPSEAFF. As DNA, the CDR3 is TGTGCCAGCAGCTTAGCTCAGGGGCCCTCTGAAGCTTTCTTT.

The rearrangement uses TRBV11-2 and TRBJ2-3; no clear D gene. In germline, CDR1 is SGHAT, CDR2 FQNNGV. Between the trimmed V and J ends, which lost 3 bases and 4 bases, there was a span of 11 bases. This CDR3 is built from 14 residues. The CDR3: CASSFPGVPDTQYF. The CDR3 DNA reads TGTGCCAGCAGCTTCCCGGGTGTTCCAGATACGCAGTATTTT. The whole variable domain, filled in from reference TRBV11-2 and TRBJ2-3, reads EAGVAQSPRYKIIEKRQSVAFWCNPISGHATLYWYQQILGQGPKLLIQFQNNGVVDDSQLPKDRFSAERLKGVDSTLKIQPAKLEDSAVYLCASSFPGVPDTQYFGPGTRLTVL.

The rearrangement links TRBV6-5 to TRBJ2-1; the D gene is possibly TRBD1 (6 bases). CDR1 is MNHEY, CDR2 SVGAGI, per germline. V was pared by 7 bases and J by 6 bases, with 16 bases between. The CDR3 runs to 14 residues. The CDR3 sequence: CASNSGVVGNEQFF. The CDR3 coding sequence is TGTGCCAGCAACTCAGGGGTCGTGGGCAATGAGCAGTTCTTC.

This clonotype appeared a single time. This chain connects TRBV11-1 to TRBJ1-1; weak D call: TRBD1 (5 bases). Germline CDR1 and CDR2: SGHAT and FQDESV (reference sequence). There are 14 residues in the CDR3. V lost 8 bases and J 4 bases, leaving 17 bases between the germline ends. The CDR3 nucleotides are TGTGCCAGCGACTCCCGCCCGGGGGGCACTGAAGCTTTCTTT. Its translation is CASDSRPGGTEAFF.

The J gene is TRBJ1-1, the V gene TRBV4-2, with 7 bases fitting TRBD1. V trimming: 4 bases; J trimming: 1 base; junction bases outside the gene matches: 3. In germline, CDR1 is LGHNA, CDR2 YNFKEQ. The CDR3 has 14 residues. The CDR3 nucleotides read TGTGCCAGCAGCCCAGACAGGGAGAACACTGAAGCTTTCTTT. Translation gives CASSPDRENTEAFF.